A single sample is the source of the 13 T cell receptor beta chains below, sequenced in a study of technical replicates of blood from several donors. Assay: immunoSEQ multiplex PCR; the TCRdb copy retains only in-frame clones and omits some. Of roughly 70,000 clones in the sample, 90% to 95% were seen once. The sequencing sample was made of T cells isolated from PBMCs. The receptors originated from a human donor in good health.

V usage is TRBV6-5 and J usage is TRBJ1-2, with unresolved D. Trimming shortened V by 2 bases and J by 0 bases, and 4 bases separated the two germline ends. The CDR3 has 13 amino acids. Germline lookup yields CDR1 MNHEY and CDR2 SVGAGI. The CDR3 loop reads CASSYTANYGYTF. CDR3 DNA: TGTGCCAGCAGTTACACAGCTAACTATGGCTACACCTTC.

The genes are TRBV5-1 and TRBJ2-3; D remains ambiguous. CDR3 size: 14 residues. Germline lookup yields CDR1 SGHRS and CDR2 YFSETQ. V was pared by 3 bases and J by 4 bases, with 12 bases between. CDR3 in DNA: TGCGCCAGCAGCTCCGCGGAATTGCCAGATACGCAGTATTTT. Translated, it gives CASSSAELPDTQYF.

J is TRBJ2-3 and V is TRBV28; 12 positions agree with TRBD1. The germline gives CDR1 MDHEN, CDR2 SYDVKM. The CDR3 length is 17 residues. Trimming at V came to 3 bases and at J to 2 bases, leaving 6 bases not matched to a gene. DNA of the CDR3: TGTGCCAGCAGTTTTTTGGGACAGGGGGCATACACAGATACGCAGTATTTT. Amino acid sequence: CASSFLGQGAYTDTQYF.

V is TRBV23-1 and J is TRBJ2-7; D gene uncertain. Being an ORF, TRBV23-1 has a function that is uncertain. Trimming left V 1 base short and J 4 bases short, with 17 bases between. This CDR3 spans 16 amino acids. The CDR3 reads CASSQYVVSPSYEQYF. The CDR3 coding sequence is TGCGCCAGCAGTCAATACGTTGTATCTCCTAGTTACGAGCAGTACTTC.

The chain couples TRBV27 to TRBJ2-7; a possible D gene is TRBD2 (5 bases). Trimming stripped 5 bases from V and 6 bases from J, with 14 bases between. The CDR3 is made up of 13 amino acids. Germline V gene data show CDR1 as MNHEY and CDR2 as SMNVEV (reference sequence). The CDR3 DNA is TGTGCCAGCAGTAACGGGGTGTTCGGCGAGCAGTACTTC. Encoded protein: CASSNGVFGEQYF.

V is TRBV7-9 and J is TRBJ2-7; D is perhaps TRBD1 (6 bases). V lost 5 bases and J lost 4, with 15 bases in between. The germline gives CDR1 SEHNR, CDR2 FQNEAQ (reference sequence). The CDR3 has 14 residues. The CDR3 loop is CASSPQEDRYEQYF. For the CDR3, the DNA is TGTGCCAGCAGCCCCCAAGAGGACAGATACGAGCAGTACTTC.

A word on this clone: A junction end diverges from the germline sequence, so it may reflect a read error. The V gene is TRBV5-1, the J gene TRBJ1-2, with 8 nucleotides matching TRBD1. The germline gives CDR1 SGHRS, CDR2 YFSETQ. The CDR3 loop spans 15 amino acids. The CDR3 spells CASSFTGGVNSGYTF. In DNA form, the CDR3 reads TGCGCCAGCAGCTTCACAGGGGGGGTCAACTCTGGCTACACCTTC.

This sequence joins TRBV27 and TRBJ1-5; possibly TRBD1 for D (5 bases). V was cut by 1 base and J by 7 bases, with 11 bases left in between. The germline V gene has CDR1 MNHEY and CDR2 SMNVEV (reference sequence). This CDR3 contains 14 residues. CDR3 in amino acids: CASSLFWGDQPQHF. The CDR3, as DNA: TGTGCCAGCAGTTTATTTTGGGGGGACCAGCCCCAGCATTTT.

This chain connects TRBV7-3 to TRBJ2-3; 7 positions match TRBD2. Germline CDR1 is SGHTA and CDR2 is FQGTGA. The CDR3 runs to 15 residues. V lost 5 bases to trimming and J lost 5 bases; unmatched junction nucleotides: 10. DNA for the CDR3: TGTGCCAGCAGCACCTCGGCGGGAGTTATAGATACGCAGTATTTT. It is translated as CASSTSAGVIDTQYF.

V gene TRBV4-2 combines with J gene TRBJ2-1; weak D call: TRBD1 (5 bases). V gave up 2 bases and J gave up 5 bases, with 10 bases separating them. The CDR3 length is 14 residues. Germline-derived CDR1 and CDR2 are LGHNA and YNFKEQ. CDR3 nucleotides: TGTGCCAGCAGCCAACCTCAACAGGACAATGAGCAGTTCTTC. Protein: CASSQPQQDNEQFF.

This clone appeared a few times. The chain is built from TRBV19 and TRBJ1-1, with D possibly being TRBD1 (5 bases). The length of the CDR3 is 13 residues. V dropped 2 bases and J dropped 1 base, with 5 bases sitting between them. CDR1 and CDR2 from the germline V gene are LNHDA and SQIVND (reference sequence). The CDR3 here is CASSIQGNTEAFF. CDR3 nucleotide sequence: TGTGCCAGTAGTATACAGGGGAACACTGAAGCTTTCTTT.

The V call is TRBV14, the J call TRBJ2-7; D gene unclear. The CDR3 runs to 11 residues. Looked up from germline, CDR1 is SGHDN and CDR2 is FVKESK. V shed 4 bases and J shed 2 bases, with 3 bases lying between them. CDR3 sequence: CASSPAYEQYF. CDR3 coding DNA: TGTGCCAGCAGCCCTGCCTACGAGCAGTACTTC.

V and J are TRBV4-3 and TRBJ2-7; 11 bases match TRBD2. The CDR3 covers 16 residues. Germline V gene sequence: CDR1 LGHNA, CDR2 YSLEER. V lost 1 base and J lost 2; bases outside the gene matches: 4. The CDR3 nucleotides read TGCGCCAGCAGCCAAGCAATACTAGCGGGAGCCTACGAGCAGTACTTC. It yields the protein CASSQAILAGAYEQYF.